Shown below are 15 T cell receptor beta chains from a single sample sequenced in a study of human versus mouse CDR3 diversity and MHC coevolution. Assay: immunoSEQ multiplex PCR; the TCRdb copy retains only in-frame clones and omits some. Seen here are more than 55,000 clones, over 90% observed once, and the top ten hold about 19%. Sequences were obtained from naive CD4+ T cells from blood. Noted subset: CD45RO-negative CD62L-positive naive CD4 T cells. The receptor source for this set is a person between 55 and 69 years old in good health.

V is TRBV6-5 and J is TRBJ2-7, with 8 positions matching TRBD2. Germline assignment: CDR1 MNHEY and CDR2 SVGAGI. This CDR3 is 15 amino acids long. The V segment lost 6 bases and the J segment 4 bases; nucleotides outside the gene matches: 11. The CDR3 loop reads CASRGEVAGSYEQYF. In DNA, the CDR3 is TGTGCCAGCAGGGGGGAGGTAGCGGGATCGTACGAGCAGTACTTC.

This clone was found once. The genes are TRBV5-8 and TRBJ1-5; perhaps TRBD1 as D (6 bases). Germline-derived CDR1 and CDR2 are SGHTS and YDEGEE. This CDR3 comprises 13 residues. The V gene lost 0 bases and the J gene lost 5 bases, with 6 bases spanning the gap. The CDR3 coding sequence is TGTGCCAGCAGCTTGGACAGGGATCAGCCCCAGCATTTT. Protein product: CASSLDRDQPQHF.

DNA of the CDR3: TGTGCCAGCAGGACTAGCGGCAATGAGCAGTTCTTC. Translating gives CASRTSGNEQFF. This chain joins TRBV2 and TRBJ2-1; 9 bases agree with TRBD2. From germline, CDR1 is SNHLY and CDR2 FYNNEI. Trimming at V came to 6 bases and at J to 6 bases, leaving 0 bases not matched to a gene. The CDR3 spans 12 residues.

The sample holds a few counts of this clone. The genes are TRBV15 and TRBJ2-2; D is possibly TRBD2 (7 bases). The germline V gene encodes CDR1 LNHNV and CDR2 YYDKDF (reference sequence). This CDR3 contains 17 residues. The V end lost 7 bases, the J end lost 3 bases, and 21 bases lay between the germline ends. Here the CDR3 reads CATTQRGRGADTGELFF. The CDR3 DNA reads TGTGCCACCACTCAGAGGGGTCGGGGGGCAGACACCGGGGAGCTGTTTTTT.

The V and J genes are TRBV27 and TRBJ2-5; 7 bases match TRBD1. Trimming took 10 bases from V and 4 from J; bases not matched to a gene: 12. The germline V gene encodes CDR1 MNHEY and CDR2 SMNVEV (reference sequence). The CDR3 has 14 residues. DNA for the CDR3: TGTGCCACCAATACCCCGACAGGGAGAGAGACCCAGTACTTC. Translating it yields CATNTPTGRETQYF.

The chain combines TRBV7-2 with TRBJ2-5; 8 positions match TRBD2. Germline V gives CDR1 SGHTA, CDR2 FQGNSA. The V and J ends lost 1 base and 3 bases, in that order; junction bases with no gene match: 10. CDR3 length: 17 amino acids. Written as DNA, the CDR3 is TGTGCCAGCAGCTTAGGGTTCCTGGGACTAGTAGAAGAGACCCAGTACTTC. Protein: CASSLGFLGLVEETQYF.

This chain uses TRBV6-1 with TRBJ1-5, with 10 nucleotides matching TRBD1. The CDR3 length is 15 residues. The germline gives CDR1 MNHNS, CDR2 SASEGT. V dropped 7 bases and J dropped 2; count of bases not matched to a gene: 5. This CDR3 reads CASTPTGGRNQPQHF. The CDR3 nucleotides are TGTGCCAGCACGCCGACAGGGGGCCGCAATCAGCCCCAGCATTTT.

CDR3 sequence reads: CASRTGTGGPGELFF. The DNA of the CDR3 is TGTGCCAGCAGAACCGGGACAGGGGGGCCCGGGGAGCTGTTTTTT. J is TRBJ2-2 and V is TRBV2, with 11 positions matching TRBD1. Germline loops: CDR1 SNHLY, CDR2 FYNNEI. Unmatched junction bases numbered 6, after V lost 6 bases and J lost 6 bases. The CDR3 sequence is 15 residues long.

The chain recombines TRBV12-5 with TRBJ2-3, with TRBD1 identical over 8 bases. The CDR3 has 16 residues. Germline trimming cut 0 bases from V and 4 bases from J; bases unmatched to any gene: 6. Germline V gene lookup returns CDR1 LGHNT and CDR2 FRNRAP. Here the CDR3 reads CASGLVLGRGPDTQYF. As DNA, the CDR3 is TGTGCTAGTGGTTTGGTACTCGGCAGGGGGCCAGATACGCAGTATTTT. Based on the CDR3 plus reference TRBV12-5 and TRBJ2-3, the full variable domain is DARVTQTPRHKVTEMGQEVTMRCQPILGHNTVFWYRQTMMQGLELLAYFRNRAPLDDSGMPKDRFSAEMPDATLATLKIQPSEPRDSAVYFCASGLVLGRGPDTQYFGPGTRLTVL.

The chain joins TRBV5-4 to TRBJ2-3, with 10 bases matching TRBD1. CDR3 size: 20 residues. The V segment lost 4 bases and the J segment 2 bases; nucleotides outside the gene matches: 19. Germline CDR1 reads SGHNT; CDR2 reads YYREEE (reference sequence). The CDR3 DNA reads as TGTGCCAGCAGCCCCGAGGCCGGACAGGGGGGCGGGAGGCCCACAGATACGCAGTATTTT. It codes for CASSPEAGQGGGRPTDTQYF.

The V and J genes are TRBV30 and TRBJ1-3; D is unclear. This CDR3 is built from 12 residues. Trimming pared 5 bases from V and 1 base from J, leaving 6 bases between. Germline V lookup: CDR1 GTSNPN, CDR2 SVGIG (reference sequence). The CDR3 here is CAWGLSGNTIYF. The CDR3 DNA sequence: TGTGCCTGGGGACTGTCTGGAAACACCATATATTTT.

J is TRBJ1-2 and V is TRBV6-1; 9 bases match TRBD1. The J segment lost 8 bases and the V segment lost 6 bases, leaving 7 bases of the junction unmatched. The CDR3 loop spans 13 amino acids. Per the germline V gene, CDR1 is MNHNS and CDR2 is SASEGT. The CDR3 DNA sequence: TGTGCCAGCAGCGAGGGACAGGGAGTCGGCTACACCTTC. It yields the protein CASSEGQGVGYTF.

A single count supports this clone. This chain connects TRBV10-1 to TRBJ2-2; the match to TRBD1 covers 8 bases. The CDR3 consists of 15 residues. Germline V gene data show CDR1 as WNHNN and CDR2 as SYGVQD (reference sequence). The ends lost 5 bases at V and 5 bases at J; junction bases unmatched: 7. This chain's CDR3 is CASSSGGARTGELFF. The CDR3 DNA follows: TGCGCCAGCAGTTCAGGGGGCGCAAGGACCGGGGAGCTGTTTTTT.

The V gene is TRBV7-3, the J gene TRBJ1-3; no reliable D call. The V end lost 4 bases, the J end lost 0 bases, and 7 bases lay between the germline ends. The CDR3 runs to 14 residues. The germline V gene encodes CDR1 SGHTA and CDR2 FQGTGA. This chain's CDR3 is CASSSPGSGNTIYF. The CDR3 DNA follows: TGTGCCAGCAGCTCCCCCGGCTCTGGAAACACCATATATTTT.

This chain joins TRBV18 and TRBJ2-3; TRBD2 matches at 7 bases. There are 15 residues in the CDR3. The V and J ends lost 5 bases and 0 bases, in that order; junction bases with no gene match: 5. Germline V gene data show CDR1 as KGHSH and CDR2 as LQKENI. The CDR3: CASSNREVSTDTQYF. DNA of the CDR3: TGTGCCAGCTCAAACCGGGAGGTTAGCACAGATACGCAGTATTTT.